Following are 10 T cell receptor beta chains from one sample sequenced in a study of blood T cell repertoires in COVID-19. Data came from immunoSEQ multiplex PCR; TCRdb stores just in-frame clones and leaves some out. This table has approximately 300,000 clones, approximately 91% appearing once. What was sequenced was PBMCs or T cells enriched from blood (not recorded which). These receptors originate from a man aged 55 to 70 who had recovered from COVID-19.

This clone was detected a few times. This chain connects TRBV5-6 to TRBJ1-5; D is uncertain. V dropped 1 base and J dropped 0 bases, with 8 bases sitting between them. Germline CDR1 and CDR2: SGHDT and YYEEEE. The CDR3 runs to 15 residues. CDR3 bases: TGTGCCAGCAGCTTGTACGGTTATAGCAATCAGCCCCAGCATTTT. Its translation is CASSLYGYSNQPQHF. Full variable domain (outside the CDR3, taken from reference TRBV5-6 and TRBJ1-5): DAGVTQSPTHLIKTRGQQVTLRCSPKSGHDTVSWYQQALGQGPQFIFQYYEEEERQRGNFPDRFSGHQFPNYSSELNVNALLLGDSALYLCASSLYGYSNQPQHFGDGTRLSIL.

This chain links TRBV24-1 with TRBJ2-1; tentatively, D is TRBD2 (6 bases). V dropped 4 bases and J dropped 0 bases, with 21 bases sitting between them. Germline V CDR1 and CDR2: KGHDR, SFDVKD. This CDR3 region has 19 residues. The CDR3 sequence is CATSDPLGGINSSYNEQFF. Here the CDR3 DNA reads TGTGCCACCAGTGACCCCCTCGGGGGTATTAATTCCTCCTACAATGAGCAGTTCTTC.

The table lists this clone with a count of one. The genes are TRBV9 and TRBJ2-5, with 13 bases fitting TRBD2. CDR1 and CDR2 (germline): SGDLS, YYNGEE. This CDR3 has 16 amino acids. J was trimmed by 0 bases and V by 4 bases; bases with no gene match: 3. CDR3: CASSPGTSGNQETQYF. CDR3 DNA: TGTGCCAGCAGCCCCGGGACTAGCGGGAACCAAGAGACCCAGTACTTC. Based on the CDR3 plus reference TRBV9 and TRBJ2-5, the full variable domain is DSGVTQTPKHLITATGQRVTLRCSPRSGDLSVYWYQQSLDQGLQFLIQYYNGEERAKGNILERFSAQQFPDLHSELNLSSLELGDSALYFCASSPGTSGNQETQYFGPGTRLLVL.

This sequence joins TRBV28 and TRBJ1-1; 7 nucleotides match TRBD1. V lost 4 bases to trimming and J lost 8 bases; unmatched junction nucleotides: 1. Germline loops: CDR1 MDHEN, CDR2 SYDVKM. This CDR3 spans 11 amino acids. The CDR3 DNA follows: TGTGCCAGCAGTTCGACAGGGGAAGCTTTCTTT. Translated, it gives CASSSTGEAFF.

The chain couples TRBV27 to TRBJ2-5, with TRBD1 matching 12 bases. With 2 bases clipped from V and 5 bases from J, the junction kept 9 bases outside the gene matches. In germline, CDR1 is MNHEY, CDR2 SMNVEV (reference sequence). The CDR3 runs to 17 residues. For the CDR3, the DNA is TGTGCCAGCAGTTTACTGGGACAGGGGGCGCAGGGGGAGACCCAGTACTTC. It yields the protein CASSLLGQGAQGETQYF.

CDR3 sequence: CASSLSGDPYEQFF. CDR3 bases: TGTGCCAGCAGCTTAAGCGGAGATCCCTATGAGCAGTTCTTC. This chain links TRBV7-2 with TRBJ2-1, with a weak D call TRBD2 (5 bases). Trimming removed 2 bases from V and 8 bases from J, with 13 bases in between. The length of the CDR3 is 14 residues. Germline V gene sequence: CDR1 SGHTA, CDR2 FQGNSA.

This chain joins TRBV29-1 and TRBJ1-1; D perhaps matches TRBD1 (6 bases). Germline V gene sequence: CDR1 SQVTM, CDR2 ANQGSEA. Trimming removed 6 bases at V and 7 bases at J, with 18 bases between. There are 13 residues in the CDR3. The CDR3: CSVPPGGRGEAFF. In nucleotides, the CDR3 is TGCAGCGTGCCGCCCGGGGGGCGAGGTGAAGCTTTCTTT. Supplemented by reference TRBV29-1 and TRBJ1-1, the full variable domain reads SAVISQKPSRDICQRGTSLTIQCQVDSQVTMMFWYRQQPGQSLTLIATANQGSEATYESGFVIDKFPISRPNLTFSTLTVSNMSPEDSSIYLCSVPPGGRGEAFFGQGTRLTVV.

CDR3 nucleotides: TGCGCCAGCAGCCGCGCCATACAGGGGGGATTCACCTACGAGCAGTACTTC. It encodes CASSRAIQGGFTYEQYF. The chain joins TRBV4-1 to TRBJ2-7, with TRBD1 matching over 8 bases. The V gene's germline CDR1 is MGHRA and CDR2 YSYEKL. Unmatched junction bases numbered 13, after V lost 4 bases and J lost 2 bases. There are 17 residues in the CDR3.

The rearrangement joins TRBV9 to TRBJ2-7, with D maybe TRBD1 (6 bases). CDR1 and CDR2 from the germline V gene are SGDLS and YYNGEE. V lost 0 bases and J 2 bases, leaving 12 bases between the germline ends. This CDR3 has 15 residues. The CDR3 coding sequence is TGTGCCAGCAGCGTAGCCACAGGGCTGGCCTACGAGCAGTACTTC. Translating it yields CASSVATGLAYEQYF.

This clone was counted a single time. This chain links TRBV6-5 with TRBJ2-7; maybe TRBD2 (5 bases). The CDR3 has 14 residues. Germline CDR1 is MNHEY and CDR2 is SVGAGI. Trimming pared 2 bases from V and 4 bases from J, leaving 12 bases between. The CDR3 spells CASSYQDLGYEQYF. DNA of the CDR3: TGTGCCAGCAGTTACCAGGACTTAGGATACGAGCAGTACTTC.